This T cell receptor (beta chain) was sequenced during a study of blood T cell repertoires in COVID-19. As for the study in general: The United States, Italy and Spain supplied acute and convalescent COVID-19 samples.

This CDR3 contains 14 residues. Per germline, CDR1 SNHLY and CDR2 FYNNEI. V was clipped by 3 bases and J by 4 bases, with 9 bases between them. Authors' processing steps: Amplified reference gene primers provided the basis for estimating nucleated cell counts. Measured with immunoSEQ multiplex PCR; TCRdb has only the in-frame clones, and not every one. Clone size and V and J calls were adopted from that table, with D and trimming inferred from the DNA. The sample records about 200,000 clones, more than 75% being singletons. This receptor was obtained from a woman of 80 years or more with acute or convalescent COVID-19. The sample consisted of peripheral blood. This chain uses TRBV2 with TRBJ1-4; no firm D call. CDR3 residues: CASSDGLGNEKLFF. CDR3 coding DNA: TGTGCCAGCAGTGATGGACTAGGTAATGAAAAACTGTTTTTT.